The 6 T cell receptor beta chains given below trace back to one sample, sequenced in a study of shared clonotypes between healthy human individuals. The protocol was immunoSEQ multiplex PCR, while the TCRdb copy is restricted to in-frame clones and leaves out a portion. The sample carries about 1 million clones, around 74% recorded once. What was sequenced was memory CD4+ T cells sorted from blood. The subset: CD45RA-negative fraction. The source is a young man in good health.

V and J are TRBV5-4 and TRBJ2-3; 9 bases match TRBD1. There are 15 residues in the CDR3. Germline V gene sequence: CDR1 SGHNT, CDR2 YYREEE (reference sequence). Germline trimming cut 5 bases from V and 2 bases from J; bases unmatched to any gene: 6. CDR3 protein: CASSAGTGSTDTQYF. In DNA, the CDR3 is TGTGCCAGCAGTGCCGGGACAGGGTCCACAGATACGCAGTATTTT.

Ten or more counts support this clone. Other DNA sequences in the sample encode the same CDR3. This chain joins TRBV7-2 and TRBJ1-5, with D tentatively TRBD1 (6 bases). The germline CDR1 and CDR2 sequences are SGHTA and FQGNSA. The CDR3 spans 13 residues. V lost 1 base, J lost 7 bases, and 8 bases lay in between. CDR3 nucleotide sequence: TGTGCCAGCAGCTTAGGACAGGCCCAGCCCCAGCATTTT. Protein: CASSLGQAQPQHF.

The chain recombines TRBV30 with TRBJ2-1, with TRBD2 matching over 10 bases. Germline V gives CDR1 GTSNPN, CDR2 SVGIG (reference sequence). V shed 5 bases and J 7 bases; nucleotides not matched to a gene: 5. The CDR3 consists of 13 residues. CDR3 in DNA: TGTGCCTGGGAGCGGGAGGGCCAGAATGAGCAGTTCTTC. This translates into CAWEREGQNEQFF.

The chain joins TRBV4-1 to TRBJ1-2; D is undetermined. The CDR3 consists of 13 residues. V gave up 1 base and J gave up 12 bases, with 15 bases separating them. Per germline, CDR1 MGHRA and CDR2 YSYEKL. CDR3 in amino acids: CASSQGLRAPNTF. CDR3 in DNA: TGCGCCAGCAGCCAAGGACTGCGGGCCCCGAACACCTTC.

The chain couples TRBV18 to TRBJ1-1; a weak D match, TRBD1 (5 bases). The CDR3 is made up of 14 amino acids. The germline gives CDR1 KGHSH, CDR2 LQKENI. V lost 1 base to trimming and J lost 5 bases, with 11 bases between them. CDR3 sequence: CASSPQRGWTEAFF. The DNA of the CDR3 is TGTGCCAGCTCACCACAACGGGGGTGGACTGAAGCTTTCTTT.

This clone has just a few counts. V gene TRBV6-5 combines with J gene TRBJ2-7; 7 bases line up with TRBD2. CDR3 length: 13 amino acids. CDR1 and CDR2 (germline): MNHEY, SVGAGI. Germline trimming cut 6 bases from V and 5 bases from J; bases unmatched to any gene: 7. In DNA, the CDR3 is TGTGCCAGCAGGCCAACTAGCGCCAACGAGCAGTACTTC. Its protein is CASRPTSANEQYF.